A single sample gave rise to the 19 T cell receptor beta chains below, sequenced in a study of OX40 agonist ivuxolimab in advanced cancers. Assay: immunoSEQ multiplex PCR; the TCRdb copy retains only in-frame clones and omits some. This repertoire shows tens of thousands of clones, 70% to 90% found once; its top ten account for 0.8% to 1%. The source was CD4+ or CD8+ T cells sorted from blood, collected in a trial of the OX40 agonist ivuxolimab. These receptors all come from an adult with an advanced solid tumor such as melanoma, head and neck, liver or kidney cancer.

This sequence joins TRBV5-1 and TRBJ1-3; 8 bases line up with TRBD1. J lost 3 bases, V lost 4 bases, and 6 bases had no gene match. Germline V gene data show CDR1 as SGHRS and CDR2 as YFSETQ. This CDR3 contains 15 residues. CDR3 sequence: CASSPGGEVGNTIYF. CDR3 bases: TGCGCCAGCAGCCCAGGGGGCGAGGTTGGAAACACCATATATTTT.

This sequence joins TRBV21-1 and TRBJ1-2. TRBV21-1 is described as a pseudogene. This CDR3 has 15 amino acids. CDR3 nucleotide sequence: TGTGCCAGCAGCACTGGGGGGGACACCTCCTATGGCTACACCTTC. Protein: CASSTGGDTSYGYTF.

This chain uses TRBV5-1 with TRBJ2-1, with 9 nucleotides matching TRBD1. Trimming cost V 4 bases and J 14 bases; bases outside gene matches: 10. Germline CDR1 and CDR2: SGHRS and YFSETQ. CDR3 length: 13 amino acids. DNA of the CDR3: TGCGCCAGCAGCACGTCCCGGGACAGGGAGGAGTTCTTC. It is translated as CASSTSRDREEFF.

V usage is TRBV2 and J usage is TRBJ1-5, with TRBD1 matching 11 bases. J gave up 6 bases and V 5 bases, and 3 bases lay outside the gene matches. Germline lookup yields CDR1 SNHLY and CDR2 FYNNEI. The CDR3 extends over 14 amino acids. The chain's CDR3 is CASSRGTGGQPQHF. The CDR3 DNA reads TGTGCCAGCAGTCGAGGGACAGGGGGTCAGCCCCAGCATTTT.

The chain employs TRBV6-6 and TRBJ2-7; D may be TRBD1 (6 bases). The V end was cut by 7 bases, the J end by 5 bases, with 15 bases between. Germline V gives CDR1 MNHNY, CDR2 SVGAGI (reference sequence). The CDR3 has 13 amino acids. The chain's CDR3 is CASTRTAGDEQYF. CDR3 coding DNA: TGTGCCAGCACCCGGACAGCAGGGGACGAGCAGTACTTC.

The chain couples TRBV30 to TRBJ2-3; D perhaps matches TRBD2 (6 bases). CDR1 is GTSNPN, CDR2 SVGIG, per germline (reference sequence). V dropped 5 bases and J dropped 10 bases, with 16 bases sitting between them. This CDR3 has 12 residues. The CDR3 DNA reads TGTGCCTGGGAAACCTTGGAGGGGCCGCAGTATTTT. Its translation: CAWETLEGPQYF.

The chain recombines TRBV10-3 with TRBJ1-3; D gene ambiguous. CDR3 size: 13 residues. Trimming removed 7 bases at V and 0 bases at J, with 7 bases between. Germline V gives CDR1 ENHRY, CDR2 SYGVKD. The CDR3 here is CAITGSSGNTIYF. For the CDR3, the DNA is TGTGCCATCACTGGGAGCTCTGGAAACACCATATATTTT.

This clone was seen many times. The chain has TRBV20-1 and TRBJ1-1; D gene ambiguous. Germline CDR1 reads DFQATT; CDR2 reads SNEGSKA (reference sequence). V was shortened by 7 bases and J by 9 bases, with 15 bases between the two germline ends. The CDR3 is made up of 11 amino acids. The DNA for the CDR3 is TGCAGTGGGTCCGGGGTTTCCAAAGCTTTCTTT. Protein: CSGSGVSKAFF.

The CDR3 sequence is CASSDRLIQYNEQFF. The CDR3 region has the DNA TGTGCCAGCAGTGATCGGCTGATTCAATACAATGAGCAGTTCTTC. This chain uses TRBV2 with TRBJ2-1; D gene uncertain. Trimming pared 3 bases from V and 4 bases from J, leaving 13 bases between. CDR1 and CDR2 from the germline V gene are SNHLY and FYNNEI. There are 15 residues in the CDR3.

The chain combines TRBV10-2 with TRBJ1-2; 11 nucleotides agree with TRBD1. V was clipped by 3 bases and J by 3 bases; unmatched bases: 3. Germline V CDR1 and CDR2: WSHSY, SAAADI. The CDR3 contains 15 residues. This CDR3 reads CASSDGTGGDYGYTF. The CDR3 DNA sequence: TGCGCCAGCAGTGATGGGACAGGGGGGGACTATGGCTACACCTTC.

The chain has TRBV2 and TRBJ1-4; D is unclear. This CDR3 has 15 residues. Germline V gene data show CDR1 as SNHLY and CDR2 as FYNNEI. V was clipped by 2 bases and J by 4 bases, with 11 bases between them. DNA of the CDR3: TGTGCCAGCAGTGAATTGGTGGGAAATAATGAAAAACTGTTTTTT. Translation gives CASSELVGNNEKLFF.

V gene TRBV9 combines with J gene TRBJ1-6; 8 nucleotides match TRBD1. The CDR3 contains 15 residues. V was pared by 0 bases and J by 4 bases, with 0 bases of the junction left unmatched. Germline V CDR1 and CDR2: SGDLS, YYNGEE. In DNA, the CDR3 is TGTGCCAGCAGCGTAGGGACAGGGTATAATTCACCCCTCCACTTT. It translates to CASSVGTGYNSPLHF.

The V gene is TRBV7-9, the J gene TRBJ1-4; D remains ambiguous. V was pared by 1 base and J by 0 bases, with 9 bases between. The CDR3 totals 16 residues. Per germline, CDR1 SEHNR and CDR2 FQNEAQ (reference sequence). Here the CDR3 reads CASSLVVGSTNEKLFF. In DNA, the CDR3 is TGTGCCAGCAGCTTAGTGGTGGGGTCAACTAATGAAAAACTGTTTTTT.

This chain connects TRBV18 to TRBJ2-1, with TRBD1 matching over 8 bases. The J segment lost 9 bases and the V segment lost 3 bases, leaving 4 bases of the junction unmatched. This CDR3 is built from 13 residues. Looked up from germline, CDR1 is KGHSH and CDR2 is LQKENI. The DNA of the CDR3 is TGTGCCAGCTCACCGGACAGGGTGGGTGAGCAGTTCTTC. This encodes CASSPDRVGEQFF.

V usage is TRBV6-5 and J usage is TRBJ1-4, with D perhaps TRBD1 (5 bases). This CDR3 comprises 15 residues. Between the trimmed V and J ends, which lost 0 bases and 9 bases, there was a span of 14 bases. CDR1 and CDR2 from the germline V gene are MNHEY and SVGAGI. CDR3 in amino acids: CASSYSGEDWQKLFF. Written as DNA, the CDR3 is TGTGCCAGCAGTTACTCGGGGGAGGACTGGCAAAAACTGTTTTTT.

The chain's CDR3 is CASSLRTAEDTQYF. CDR3 DNA sequence: TGTGCCAGCAGCTTACGGACAGCGGAAGATACGCAGTATTTT. V and J are TRBV7-2 and TRBJ2-3; D may be TRBD1 (6 bases). V lost 2 bases and J 5 bases, leaving 11 bases between the germline ends. The length of the CDR3 is 14 residues. Germline V gene lookup returns CDR1 SGHTA and CDR2 FQGNSA. Using reference TRBV7-2 and TRBJ2-3 for the parts outside the CDR3, the full variable domain is GAGVSQSPSNKVTEKGKDVELRCDPISGHTALYWYRQSLGQGLEFLIYFQGNSAPDKSGLPSDRFSAERTGGSVSTLTIQRTQQEDSAVYLCASSLRTAEDTQYFGPGTRLTVL.

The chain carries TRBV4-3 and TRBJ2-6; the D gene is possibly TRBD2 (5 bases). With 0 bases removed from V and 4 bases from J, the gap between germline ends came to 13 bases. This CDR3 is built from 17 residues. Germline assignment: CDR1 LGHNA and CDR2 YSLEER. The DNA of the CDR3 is TGCGCCAGCAGCCAAGACAGGCGGGCGTTGGGGGCCAACGTCCTGACTTTC. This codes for CASSQDRRALGANVLTF.

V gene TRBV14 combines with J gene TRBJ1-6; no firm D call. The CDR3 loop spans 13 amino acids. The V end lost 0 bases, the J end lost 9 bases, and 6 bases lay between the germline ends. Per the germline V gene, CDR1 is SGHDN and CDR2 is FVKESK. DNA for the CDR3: TGTGCCAGCAGCCAAGAAAGGGTTTCACCCCTCCACTTT. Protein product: CASSQERVSPLHF.

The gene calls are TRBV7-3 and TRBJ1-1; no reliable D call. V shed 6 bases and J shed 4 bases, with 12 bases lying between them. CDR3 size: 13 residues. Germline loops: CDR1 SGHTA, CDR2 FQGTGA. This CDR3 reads CASSRKSGTEAFF. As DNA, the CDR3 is TGTGCCAGCAGTCGAAAATCTGGCACTGAAGCTTTCTTT. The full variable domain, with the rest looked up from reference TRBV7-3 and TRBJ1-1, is GAGVSQTPSNKVTEKGKYVELRCDPISGHTALYWYRQSLGQGPEFLIYFQGTGAADDSGLPNDRFFAVRPEGSVSTLKIQRTERGDSAVYLCASSRKSGTEAFFGQGTRLTVV.